The entry below describes one T cell receptor (beta chain). This entry comes from a study of blood T cell repertoires in COVID-19. Study details: COVID-19 samples, acute and convalescent, were from the United States, Italy and Spain.

CDR3 length: 14 residues. In germline, CDR1 is SGHNT, CDR2 YENEEA. J gave up 3 bases and V 2 bases, and 2 bases lay outside the gene matches. Assay: immunoSEQ multiplex PCR; the TCRdb copy retains only in-frame clones and omits some. The data contain 20,000 to 25,000 clones, around 73% of them singletons. The J gene is TRBJ2-3, the V gene TRBV11-3; 7 bases agree with TRBD1. The receptor comes from a human donor in a cohort sampled during active or convalescent COVID-19. Sequenced material: peripheral blood. The CDR3 nucleotides are TGTGCCAGCAGCTTAAGGGGACAGACAGATACGCAGTATTTT. It encodes CASSLRGQTDTQYF.